This T cell receptor (beta chain) was recorded in a study of blood T cell repertoires in COVID-19. Study at large: The cDNA or gDNA used as material had been derived from T cells, B-cell-depleted T cells, or PBMCs.

The CDR3 length is 14 residues. The V end lost 0 bases, the J end lost 2 bases, and 8 bases lay between the germline ends. The germline V gene has CDR1 SGDLS and CDR2 YYNGEE. Only in-frame clones appear in the TCRdb table, and some are missing; sequencing was by immunoSEQ multiplex PCR. This sample has around 140,000 clones, with around 90% found just once. Adults between about 18 and 89 years of age took part from 24 US areas. This clone was detected only once. The sequence came from a woman aged 40 to 50 who had been exposed to COVID-19. Material for sequencing was PBMCs or T cells enriched from blood (not recorded which). This rearrangement joins TRBV9 to TRBJ1-1; D not certain. Written as DNA, the CDR3 is TGTGCCAGCAGCGTAGGCGGGTTTAACACTGAAGCTTTCTTT. Translating it yields CASSVGGFNTEAFF.